The 5 T cell receptor beta chains below all came from one sample that was sequenced in a study of blood T cell repertoires in COVID-19. TCRdb's table, derived via immunoSEQ multiplex PCR, lists solely in-frame clones and lacks some. The sample records about 15,000 clones, 88% being singletons. The material sequenced was peripheral blood. Receptor source: a human donor in a cohort sampled during active COVID-19.

The chain couples TRBV7-3 to TRBJ2-5; 10 nucleotides match TRBD2. The ends lost 0 bases at V and 3 bases at J; junction bases unmatched: 7. This CDR3 region has 17 residues. Germline CDR1 and CDR2: SGHTA and FQGTGA. The CDR3 nucleotides read TGTGCCAGCAGCTTAACTCGAAGAGCGGGGGGGAAAGAGACCCAGTACTTC. It specifies CASSLTRRAGGKETQYF.

This chain uses TRBV20-1 with TRBJ2-1; D perhaps matches TRBD2 (7 bases). V lost 3 bases and J 15 bases, leaving 30 bases between the germline ends. CDR1 and CDR2 from the germline V gene are DFQATT and SNEGSKA (reference sequence). The CDR3 contains 16 residues. The CDR3 nucleotides read TGCAGTGCTAGTCTCGGCGCGAGCGGACTAGGGGGTGGTCTGTTCTTC. Translated: CSASLGASGLGGGLFF.

The rearrangement joins TRBV5-6 to TRBJ2-7; 8 bases fit TRBD2. V gave up 0 bases and J gave up 2 bases; unmatched junction bases: 7. The CDR3 is 16 residues long. Per germline, CDR1 SGHDT and CDR2 YYEEEE. The CDR3 region is CASSLVGGRKTYEQYF. The DNA for the CDR3 is TGTGCCAGCAGCTTGGTCGGCGGGAGGAAAACCTACGAGCAGTACTTC.

The chain combines TRBV5-6 with TRBJ2-1, with 8 bases matching TRBD2. The germline CDR1 and CDR2 sequences are SGHDT and YYEEEE. The junction had 4 bases not matched to a gene; V was cut back by 5 bases and J by 9 bases. This CDR3 has 12 residues. CDR3 loop: CASSRSGTEQFF. CDR3 DNA: TGTGCCAGCAGTCGTAGCGGGACTGAGCAGTTCTTC.

The CDR3 DNA reads as TGTGCCAGCAGCCCACTAGCGGGAGGCCGAAACTTACGCACAGATACGCAGTATTTT. This encodes CASSPLAGGRNLRTDTQYF. V is TRBV7-8 and J is TRBJ2-3; 12 bases are a match to TRBD2. CDR3 size: 19 residues. Germline CDR1 and CDR2: SGHVS and FQNEAQ. The junction had 13 bases not matched to a gene; V was cut back by 5 bases and J by 1 base.